This entry is about one T cell receptor (beta chain). The entry originates in a study of technical replicates of blood from a handful of donors. Libraries were prepared by immunoSEQ multiplex PCR; TCRdb keeps only in-frame clonotypes and omits some of them. The sample holds around 100,000 clones, roughly 95% seen once. This CDR3 is built from 15 residues. Trimming cost V 4 bases and J 2 bases, with 13 bases left between them. Germline CDR1 MNHEY, CDR2 SVGAGI. Sequences were obtained from T cells isolated from PBMCs. The V and J genes are TRBV6-5 and TRBJ2-3, with a possible D match to TRBD1 (7 bases). This TCR derives from a human donor in good health. The CDR3 DNA reads as TGTGCCAGCAGTTCCCAGGGGGACTTCACAGATACGCAGTATTTT. Protein: CASSSQGDFTDTQYF.